A selection of T cell receptor beta chains follows, all from one sample in a study of sequential checkpoint blockade in melanoma. Assay: immunoSEQ multiplex PCR; the TCRdb copy retains only in-frame clones and omits some. The profile shows thousands of clones, about 34% of them singletons. Source: tumor tissue (inferred from file names), taken from a patient given nivolumab and ipilimumab in sequence. The receptors come from a human donor with melanoma. Both conserved end residues are part of each CDR3. Each record gives: V gene, clone size, D gene, CDR3 length, J gene, CDR3 DNA, CDR3 protein. The D gene is left open where the match is weak. Only part of the rows carry a size: once, few, many, or a class if the clone is expanded.

TRBV23-1	few	-	13	TRBJ1-1	TGCGCCAGCAGCTTGGGGATGAACACTGAAGCTTTCTTT	CASSLGMNTEAFF
TRBV19	-	TRBD1	15	TRBJ1-5	TGTGCCAGTAGTATAGACAGGGGGACTTATCAGCCCCAGCATTTT	CASSIDRGTYQPQHF
TRBV6-8	-	-	13	TRBJ2-5	TGTGCCAGCAGCACACGACAGATGGAGACCCAGTACTTC	CASSTRQMETQYF
TRBV6-8	-	TRBD1	14	TRBJ1-1	TGTGCCATCAGGAGGACAGGGGATGACACTGAAGCTTTCTTT	CAIRRTGDDTEAFF
TRBV11-3	medium-sized	-	14	TRBJ1-1	TGTGCCAGCAGCTTGGGGACTCTGAACACTGAAGCTTTCTTT	CASSLGTLNTEAFF
TRBV2	few	TRBD1	16	TRBJ1-4	TGTGCCAGCAGCGCGGGACAGCCTGCAACTAATGAAAAACTGTTTTTT	CASSAGQPATNEKLFF
TRBV7-6	-	-	14	TRBJ2-1	TGTGCCAGCAGCTCCTGGGTGGGCGGGTACGAGCAGTTCTTC	CASSSWVGGYEQFF
TRBV19	once	TRBD1	14	TRBJ1-5	TGTGCCAGTACCGTCCCGGGACAGGTTAGGCCCCAGCATTTT	CASTVPGQVRPQHF
TRBV11-3	few	-	15	TRBJ2-1	TGTGCCAGCAGCTTAGGGGGTTACTCCTACAATGAGCAGTTCTTC	CASSLGGYSYNEQFF
TRBV19	-	TRBD1	13	TRBJ1-5	TGTGCCGGGGGACAGGGAGGCGTTCAGCCCCAGCATTTT	CAGGQGGVQPQHF
TRBV19	-	-	14	TRBJ2-5	TGTGCCAGTAGTGTAGATAGGTCTCGGGAGACCCAGTACTTC	CASSVDRSRETQYF
TRBV6-8	-	TRBD2	19	TRBJ2-6	TGTGCCAGCAGTTTACCCCTTATAGCGGGGGTCTCTGGGGCCAACGTCCTGACTTTC	CASSLPLIAGVSGANVLTF
TRBV6-8	-	-	13	TRBJ2-7	TGTGCCAGCAGTTGGGACGGGGACTACGAGCAGTACTTC	CASSWDGDYEQYF
TRBV11-3	large	TRBD1	14	TRBJ2-1	TGTGCCAGCAGCTTAGGAGGGGGCCACAATGAGCAGTTCTTC	CASSLGGGHNEQFF
TRBV11-3	-	-	14	TRBJ1-5	TGTGCCAGCAGCCCGGTGGGAGAATATCAGCCCCAGCATTTT	CASSPVGEYQPQHF
TRBV29-1	-	-	13	TRBJ1-1	TGCAGCGTTGATCGGGGTTCGAGCACTGAAGCTTTCTTT	CSVDRGSSTEAFF
TRBV19	-	-	13	TRBJ2-3	TGTGCCAGTACCCCGGAGAACACAGATACGCAGTATTTT	CASTPENTDTQYF
TRBV11-3	few	-	14	TRBJ1-1	TGTGCCAGCAGCTTAGGCCCAGGGGTCACTGAAGCTTTCTTT	CASSLGPGVTEAFF
TRBV28	few	-	14	TRBJ1-3	TGTGCCAGCAGCTCCCTGGGCTCTGGAAACACCATATATTTT	CASSSLGSGNTIYF
TRBV19	-	-	13	TRBJ1-1	TGTGCCAGTAGTAAAACGACTCACACTGAAGCTTTCTTT	CASSKTTHTEAFF
TRBV11-3	medium-sized	-	15	TRBJ2-3	TGTGCCAGCAGCTTATACGGATCCAGCACAGATACGCAGTATTTT	CASSLYGSSTDTQYF
TRBV25-1	-	TRBD1	14	TRBJ1-2	TGTGCCAGCAGTGAATGGACAGGCTACTATGGCTACACCTTC	CASSEWTGYYGYTF
TRBV11-3	medium-sized	TRBD2	16	TRBJ2-7	TGTGCCAGCAGCCAAGCCGGGAGCGGGGGGGCCTACGAGCAGTACTTC	CASSQAGSGGAYEQYF
TRBV7-2	few	-	16	TRBJ1-3	TGTGCCAGCAGCAGAGGCCTGCCCGACTCTGGAAACACCATATATTTT	CASSRGLPDSGNTIYF
TRBV12-5	-	-	14	TRBJ1-1	TGTGCCAGTGTCACGGGTGGGGTGAACACTGAAGCTTTCTTT	CASVTGGVNTEAFF
TRBV6-8	many	-	17	TRBJ2-2	TGTGCCATCGGATCCTCGAAACCGAAGGAGGACACCGGGGAGCTGTTTTTT	CAIGSSKPKEDTGELFF
TRBV25-1	-	TRBD1	15	TRBJ2-5	TGTGCCAGCAGTGAGTTGGACAGGGACGGGGAGACCCAGTACTTC	CASSELDRDGETQYF
TRBV5-1	-	-	14	TRBJ2-5	TGCGCCAGCAGCCTCCCAACAGGGACTGAGACCCAGTACTTC	CASSLPTGTETQYF
TRBV7-6	-	-	14	TRBJ2-5	TGTGCCAGCAGCTTCAGAAGTGGGGCTGAGACCCAGTACTTC	CASSFRSGAETQYF
TRBV2	-	TRBD1	16	TRBJ2-3	TGTGCCAGCAGTCCTAGGACAGGGGCGAGGACAGATACGCAGTATTTT	CASSPRTGARTDTQYF
TRBV9	few	TRBD2	14	TRBJ2-1	TGTGCCAGAGACGGGGGAGCGGGGAGTAATGAGCAGTTCTTC	CARDGGAGSNEQFF
TRBV19	few	-	16	TRBJ1-1	TGTGCCAGTAGTATCCGGCAGGGGCGACTGGGCACTGAAGCTTTCTTT	CASSIRQGRLGTEAFF
TRBV18	once	TRBD1	14	TRBJ1-1	TGTGCCAGCTCACCAGACAGGGCGAACACTGAAGCTTTCTTT	CASSPDRANTEAFF
TRBV7-1	medium-sized	-	13	TRBJ2-1	TGTGCCAGCAGCTTAAGCACGGGCAATGAGCAGTTCTTC	CASSLSTGNEQFF
TRBV30	-	-	15	TRBJ2-3	TGTGCCTGGAGTGCCGGGACATGGAGCACAGATACGCAGTATTTT	CAWSAGTWSTDTQYF
TRBV10-3	few	-	15	TRBJ1-2	TGTGCCATCAGTGAGTGGATTCAGAACCACTATGGCTACACCTTC	CAISEWIQNHYGYTF
TRBV25-1	-	-	15	TRBJ2-3	TGTGCCAGCAGCCGCCGGGACATAAACACAGATACGCAGTATTTT	CASSRRDINTDTQYF
TRBV6-4	few	-	11	TRBJ1-2	TGTGCCAGCGGGTCCCTCTATGGCTACACCTTC	CASGSLYGYTF
TRBV19	-	-	14	TRBJ2-2	TGTGCCAGTAGTATGGGGGGACACACCGGGGAGCTGTTTTTT	CASSMGGHTGELFF
TRBV9	-	-	12	TRBJ1-2	TGTGCCAGCAGCTCCCTCCGTAGCGGTTTAACCTTC	CASSSLRSGLTF
TRBV29-1	-	-	14	TRBJ2-2	TGCAGCGTTCTTAGGGGGGGTACAGTGAGGGAGCTGTTTTTT	CSVLRGGTVRELFF
TRBV11-3	few	-	14	TRBJ2-5	TGTGCCAGCACCGCCTCCTACAGCCAAGAGACCCAGTACTTC	CASTASYSQETQYF
TRBV9	many	TRBD1	16	TRBJ1-2	TGTGCCAGCAGCGCCACGGGACAGGGGGCAGGCTATGGCTACACCTTC	CASSATGQGAGYGYTF
TRBV6-8	-	TRBD2	12	TRBJ2-1	TGTGCCATTAGCGGGGACGATAATGAGCAGTTCTTC	CAISGDDNEQFF
TRBV6-8	medium-sized	TRBD2	17	TRBJ2-5	TGTGCCAGCAGTGTCCTCCAACTAGCGGGGGTGCGGGAGACCCAGTACTTC	CASSVLQLAGVRETQYF
TRBV7-5	few	-	16	TRBJ2-1	TGTGCCAGCAGCTTAGGCCGGGGTATGGGGTACAATGAGCAGTTCTTC	CASSLGRGMGYNEQFF
TRBV12-5	few	TRBD1	11	TRBJ1-2	TGTGCGACAGGGGGCTCTCATGGCTACACCTTC	CATGGSHGYTF
TRBV19	-	-	14	TRBJ1-5	TGTGCCAGTAGTTACATGGGGTTCGGACAGCCCCAGCATTTT	CASSYMGFGQPQHF
TRBV18	-	TRBD2	17	TRBJ2-2	TGTGCCAGCTCACCCCTCCCCGCGGGGGTCAACACCGGGGAGCTGTTTTTT	CASSPLPAGVNTGELFF